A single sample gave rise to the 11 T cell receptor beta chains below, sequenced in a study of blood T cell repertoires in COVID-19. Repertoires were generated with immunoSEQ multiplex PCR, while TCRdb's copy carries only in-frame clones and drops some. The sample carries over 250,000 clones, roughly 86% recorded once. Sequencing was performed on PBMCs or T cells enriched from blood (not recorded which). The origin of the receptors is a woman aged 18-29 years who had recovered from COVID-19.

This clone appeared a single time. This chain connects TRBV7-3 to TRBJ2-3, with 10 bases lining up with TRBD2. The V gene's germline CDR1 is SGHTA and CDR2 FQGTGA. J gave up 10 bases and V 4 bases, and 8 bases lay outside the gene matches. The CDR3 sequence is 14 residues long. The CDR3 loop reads CASSSLAGGVAQYF. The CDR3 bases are TGTGCCAGCAGCTCTTTAGCGGGAGGAGTCGCGCAGTATTTT.

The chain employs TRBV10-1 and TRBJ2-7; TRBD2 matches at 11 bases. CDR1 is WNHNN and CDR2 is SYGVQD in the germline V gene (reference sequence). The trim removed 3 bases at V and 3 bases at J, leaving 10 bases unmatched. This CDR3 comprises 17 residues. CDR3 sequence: CASSELTSGEQDYEQYF. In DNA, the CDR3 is TGCGCCAGCAGTGAACTGACTAGCGGGGAACAAGACTACGAGCAGTACTTC.

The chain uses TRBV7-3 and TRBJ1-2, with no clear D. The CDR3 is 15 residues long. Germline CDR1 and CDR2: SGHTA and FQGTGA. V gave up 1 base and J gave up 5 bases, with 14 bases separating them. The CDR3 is CASSLIGEVAYGYTF. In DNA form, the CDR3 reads TGTGCCAGCAGCTTAATCGGGGAGGTCGCGTATGGCTACACCTTC.

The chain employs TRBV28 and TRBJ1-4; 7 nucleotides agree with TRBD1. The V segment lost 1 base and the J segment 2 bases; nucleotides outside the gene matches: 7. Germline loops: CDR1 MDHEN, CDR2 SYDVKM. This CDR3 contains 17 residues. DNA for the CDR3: TGTGCCAGCAGTTTATTTCCAGGGGGAAGTACTAATGAAAAACTGTTTTTT. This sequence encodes CASSLFPGGSTNEKLFF.

In DNA form, the CDR3 reads TGTGCCAGCAGCTGGGGAGGGGGGCTGTTTTATTCACCCCTCCACTTT. This sequence encodes CASSWGGGLFYSPLHF. This chain links TRBV28 with TRBJ1-6, with D possibly matching TRBD1 (6 bases). CDR3 length equals 16 residues. CDR1 and CDR2 (germline): MDHEN, SYDVKM. V was cut by 6 bases and J by 8 bases, with 20 bases left in between.

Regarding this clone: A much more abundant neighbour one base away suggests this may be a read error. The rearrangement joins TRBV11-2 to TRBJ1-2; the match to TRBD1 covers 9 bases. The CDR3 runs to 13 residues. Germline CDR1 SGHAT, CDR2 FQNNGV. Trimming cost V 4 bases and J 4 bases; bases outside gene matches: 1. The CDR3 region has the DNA TGTGCCAGCAGCTCGGGACAGGGCTATGGCTACACCTTC. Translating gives CASSSGQGYGYTF.

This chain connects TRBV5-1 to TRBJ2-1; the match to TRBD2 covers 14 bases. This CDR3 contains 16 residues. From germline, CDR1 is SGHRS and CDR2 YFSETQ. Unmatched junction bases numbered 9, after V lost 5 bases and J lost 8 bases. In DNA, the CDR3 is TGCGCCAGCAGACAAGGGACTAGCGGGAGTCTCGATGAGCAGTTCTTC. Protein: CASRQGTSGSLDEQFF.

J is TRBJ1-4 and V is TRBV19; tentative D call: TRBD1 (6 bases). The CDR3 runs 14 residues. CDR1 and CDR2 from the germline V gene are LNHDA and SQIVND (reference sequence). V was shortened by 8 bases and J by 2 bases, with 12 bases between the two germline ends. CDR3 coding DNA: TGTGCCAGTGGCAGGGGAACCACTAATGAAAAACTGTTTTTT. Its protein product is CASGRGTTNEKLFF.

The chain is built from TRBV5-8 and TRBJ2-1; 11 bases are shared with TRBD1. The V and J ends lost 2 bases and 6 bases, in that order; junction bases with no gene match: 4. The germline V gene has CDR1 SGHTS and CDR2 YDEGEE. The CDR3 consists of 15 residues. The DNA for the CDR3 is TGTGCCAGCAGCTTAGCCGGGACAGGGGGCAATGAGCAGTTCTTC. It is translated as CASSLAGTGGNEQFF.

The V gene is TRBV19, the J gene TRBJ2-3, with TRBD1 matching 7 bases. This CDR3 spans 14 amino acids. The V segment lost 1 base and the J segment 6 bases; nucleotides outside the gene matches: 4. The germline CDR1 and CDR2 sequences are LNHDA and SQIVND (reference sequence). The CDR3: CASSIGETGDTQYF. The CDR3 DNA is TGTGCCAGTAGTATAGGCGAGACAGGGGATACGCAGTATTTT.

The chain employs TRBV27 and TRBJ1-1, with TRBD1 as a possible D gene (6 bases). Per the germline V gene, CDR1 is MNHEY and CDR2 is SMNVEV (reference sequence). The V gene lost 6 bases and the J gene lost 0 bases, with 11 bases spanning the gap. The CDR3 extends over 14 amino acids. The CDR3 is CASSRTAMNTEAFF. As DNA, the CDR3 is TGTGCCAGCAGCCGGACAGCTATGAACACTGAAGCTTTCTTT.